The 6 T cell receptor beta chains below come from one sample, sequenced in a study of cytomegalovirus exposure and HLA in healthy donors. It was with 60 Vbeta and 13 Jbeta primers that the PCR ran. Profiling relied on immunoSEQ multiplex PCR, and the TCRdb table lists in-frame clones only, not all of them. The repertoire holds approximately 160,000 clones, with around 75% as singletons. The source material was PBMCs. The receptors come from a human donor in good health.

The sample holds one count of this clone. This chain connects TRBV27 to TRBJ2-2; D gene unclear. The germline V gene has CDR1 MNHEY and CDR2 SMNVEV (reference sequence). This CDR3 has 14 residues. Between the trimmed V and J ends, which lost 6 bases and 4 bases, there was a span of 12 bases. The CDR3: CASSPVRLTGELFF. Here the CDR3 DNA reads TGTGCCAGCAGCCCAGTAAGACTCACCGGGGAGCTGTTTTTT.

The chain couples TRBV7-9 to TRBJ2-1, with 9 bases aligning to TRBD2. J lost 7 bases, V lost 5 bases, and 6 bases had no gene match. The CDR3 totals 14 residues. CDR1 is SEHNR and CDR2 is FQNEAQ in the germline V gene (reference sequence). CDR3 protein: CASSMDLAGNEQFF. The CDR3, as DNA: TGTGCCAGCAGCATGGACCTAGCGGGAAATGAGCAGTTCTTC.

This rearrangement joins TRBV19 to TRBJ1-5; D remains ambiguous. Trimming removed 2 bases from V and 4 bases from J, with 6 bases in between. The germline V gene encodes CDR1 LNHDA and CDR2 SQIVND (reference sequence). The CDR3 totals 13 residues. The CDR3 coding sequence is TGTGCCAGTAGTATAACCGAGAATCAGCCCCAGCATTTT. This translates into CASSITENQPQHF.

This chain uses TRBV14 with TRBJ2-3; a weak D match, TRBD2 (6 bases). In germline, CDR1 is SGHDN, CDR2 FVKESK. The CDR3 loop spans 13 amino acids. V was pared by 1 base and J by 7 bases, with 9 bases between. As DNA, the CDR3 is TGTGCCAGCAGCCAAGTGCGGGGAAATACGCAGTATTTT. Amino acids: CASSQVRGNTQYF.

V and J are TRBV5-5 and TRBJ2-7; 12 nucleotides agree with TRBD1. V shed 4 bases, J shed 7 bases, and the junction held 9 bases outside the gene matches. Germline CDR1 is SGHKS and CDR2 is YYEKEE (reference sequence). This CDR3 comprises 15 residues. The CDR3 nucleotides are TGTGCCAGCAGCGACCGGGACAGGGGGCTGTGGGAGCAGTACTTC. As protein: CASSDRDRGLWEQYF.

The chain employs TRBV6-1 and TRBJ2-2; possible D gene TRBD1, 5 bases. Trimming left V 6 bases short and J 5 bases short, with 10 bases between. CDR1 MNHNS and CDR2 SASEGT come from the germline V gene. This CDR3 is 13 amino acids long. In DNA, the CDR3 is TGTGCCAGCAGCCGCACAGGAACCGGGGAGCTGTTTTTT. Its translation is CASSRTGTGELFF.